These T cell receptor beta chains were read from a single sample in a study of OX40 agonist ivuxolimab in advanced cancers. Generated by immunoSEQ multiplex PCR, the TCRdb table keeps only in-frame clones and is missing some. The sample has about 11,000 clones; nearly 85% are singletons. The source material was CD4+ or CD8+ T cells sorted from blood, sampled in a trial of the OX40 agonist ivuxolimab. All receptors derive from an adult with an advanced solid tumor such as melanoma, head and neck, liver or kidney cancer. The CDR3 runs from the conserved cysteine through the conserved F or W. D genes are given only for firm matches.

v_call d_call cdr3_aa
TRBV4-3 - CASSQGRGAIQPQHF
TRBV6-5 - CASRDTGLYNEQFF
TRBV4-2 - CASSPNDVRENEQFF
TRBV7-4 - CASPKTGRETQYF
TRBV13 - CASSFTNTEAFF
TRBV27 - CASSLGGGNTIYF
TRBV7-9 - CASSGDRKQFF
TRBV27 - CASSSGLSYEQYF
TRBV29-1 TRBD1 CSVLTGGADEQYF
TRBV27 - CASSVNRDEQYF
TRBV28 TRBD1 CASSLQGSYQPQHF
TRBV4-3 TRBD2 CASSRSTSGDYNEQFF